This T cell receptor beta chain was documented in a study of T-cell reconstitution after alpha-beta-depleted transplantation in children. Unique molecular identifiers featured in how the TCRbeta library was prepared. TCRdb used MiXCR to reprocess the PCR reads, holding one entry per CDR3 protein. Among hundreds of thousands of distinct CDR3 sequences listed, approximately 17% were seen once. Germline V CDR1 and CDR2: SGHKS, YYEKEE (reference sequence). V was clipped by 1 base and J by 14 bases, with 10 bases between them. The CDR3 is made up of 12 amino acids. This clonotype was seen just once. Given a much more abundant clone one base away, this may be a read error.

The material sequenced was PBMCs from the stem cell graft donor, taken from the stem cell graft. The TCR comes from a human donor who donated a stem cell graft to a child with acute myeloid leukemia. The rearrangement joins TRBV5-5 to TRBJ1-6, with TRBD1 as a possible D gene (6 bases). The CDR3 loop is CASSLTWDTLHF. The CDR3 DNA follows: TGTGCCAGCAGCTTGACGTGGGACACCCTCCACTTT.